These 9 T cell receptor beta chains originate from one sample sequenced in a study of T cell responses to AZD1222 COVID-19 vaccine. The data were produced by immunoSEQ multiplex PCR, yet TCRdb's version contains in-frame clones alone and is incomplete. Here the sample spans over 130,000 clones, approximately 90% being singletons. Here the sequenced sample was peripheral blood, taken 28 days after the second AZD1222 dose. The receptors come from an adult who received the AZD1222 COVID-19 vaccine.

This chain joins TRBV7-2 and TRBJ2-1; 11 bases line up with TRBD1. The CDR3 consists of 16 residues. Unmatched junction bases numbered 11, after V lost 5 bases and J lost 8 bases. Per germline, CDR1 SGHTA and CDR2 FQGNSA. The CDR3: CASSPPFGQGADEQFF. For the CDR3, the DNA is TGTGCCAGCAGCCCCCCCTTCGGACAGGGGGCCGATGAGCAGTTCTTC.

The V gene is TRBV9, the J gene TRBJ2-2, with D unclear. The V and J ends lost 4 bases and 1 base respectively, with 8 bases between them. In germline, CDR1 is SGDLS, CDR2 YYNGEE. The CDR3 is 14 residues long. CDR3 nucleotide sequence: TGTGCCAGCAGCAGCCGCGGGAACACCGGGGAGCTGTTTTTT. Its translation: CASSSRGNTGELFF.

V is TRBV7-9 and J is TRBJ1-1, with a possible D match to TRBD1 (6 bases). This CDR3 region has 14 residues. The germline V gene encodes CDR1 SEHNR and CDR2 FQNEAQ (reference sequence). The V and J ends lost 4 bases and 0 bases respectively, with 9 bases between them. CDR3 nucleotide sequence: TGTGCCAGCAGCTCTGGACAGCTGAACACTGAAGCTTTCTTT. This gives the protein CASSSGQLNTEAFF. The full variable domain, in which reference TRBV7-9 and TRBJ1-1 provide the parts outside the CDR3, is DTGVSQNPRHKITKRGQNVTFRCDPISEHNRLYWYRQTLGQGPEFLTYFQNEAQLEKSRLLSDRFSAERPKGSFSTLEIQRTEQGDSAMYLCASSSGQLNTEAFFGQGTRLTVV.

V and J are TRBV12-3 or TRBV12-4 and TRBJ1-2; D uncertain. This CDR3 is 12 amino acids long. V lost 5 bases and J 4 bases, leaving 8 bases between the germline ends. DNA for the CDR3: TGTGCCAGCAGTGGGTCGGGCTATGGCTACACCTTC. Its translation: CASSGSGYGYTF.

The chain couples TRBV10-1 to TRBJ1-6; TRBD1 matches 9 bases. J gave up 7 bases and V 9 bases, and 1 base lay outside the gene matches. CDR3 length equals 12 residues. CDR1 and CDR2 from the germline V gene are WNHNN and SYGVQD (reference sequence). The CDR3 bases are TGCGCCAGTGGGACAGGGAATTCACCCCTCCACTTT. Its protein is CASGTGNSPLHF.

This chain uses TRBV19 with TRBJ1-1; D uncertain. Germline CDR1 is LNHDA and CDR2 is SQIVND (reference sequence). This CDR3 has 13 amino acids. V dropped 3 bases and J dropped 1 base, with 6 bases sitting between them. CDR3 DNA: TGTGCCAGTAGTATCAAAGAGAACACTGAAGCTTTCTTT. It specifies CASSIKENTEAFF.

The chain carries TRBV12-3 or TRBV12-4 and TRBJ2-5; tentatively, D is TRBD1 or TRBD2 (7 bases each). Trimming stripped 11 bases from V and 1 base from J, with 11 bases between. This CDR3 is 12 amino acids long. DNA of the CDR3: TGTGCCTCCAGGGGGGGCCAAGAGACCCAGTACTTC. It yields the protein CASRGGQETQYF.

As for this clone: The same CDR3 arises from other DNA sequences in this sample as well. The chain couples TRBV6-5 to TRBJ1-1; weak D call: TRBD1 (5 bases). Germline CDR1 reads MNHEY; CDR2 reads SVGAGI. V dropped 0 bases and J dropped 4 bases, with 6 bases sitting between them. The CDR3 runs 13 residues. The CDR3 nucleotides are TGTGCCAGCAGTTACTCGGGGGGCACTGAAGCTTTCTTT. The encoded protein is CASSYSGGTEAFF.

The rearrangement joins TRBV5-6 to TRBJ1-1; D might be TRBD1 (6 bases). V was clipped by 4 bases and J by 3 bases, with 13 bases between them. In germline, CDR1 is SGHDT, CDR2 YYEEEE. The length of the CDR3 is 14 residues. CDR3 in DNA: TGTGCCAGCAGCCGCGGACCAGGGGACACTGAAGCTTTCTTT. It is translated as CASSRGPGDTEAFF.